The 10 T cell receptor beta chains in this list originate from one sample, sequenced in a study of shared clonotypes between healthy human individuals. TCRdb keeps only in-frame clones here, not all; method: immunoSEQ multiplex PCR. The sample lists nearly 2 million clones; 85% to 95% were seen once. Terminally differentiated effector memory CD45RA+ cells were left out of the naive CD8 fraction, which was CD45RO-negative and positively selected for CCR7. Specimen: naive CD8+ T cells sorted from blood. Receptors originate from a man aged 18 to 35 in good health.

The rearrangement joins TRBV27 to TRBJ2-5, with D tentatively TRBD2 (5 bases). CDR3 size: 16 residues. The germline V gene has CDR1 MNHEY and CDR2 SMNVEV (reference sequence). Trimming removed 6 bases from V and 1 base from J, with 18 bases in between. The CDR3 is CASSTFPLEGQETQYF. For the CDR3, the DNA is TGTGCCAGCAGCACCTTTCCTCTAGAGGGCCAAGAGACCCAGTACTTC.

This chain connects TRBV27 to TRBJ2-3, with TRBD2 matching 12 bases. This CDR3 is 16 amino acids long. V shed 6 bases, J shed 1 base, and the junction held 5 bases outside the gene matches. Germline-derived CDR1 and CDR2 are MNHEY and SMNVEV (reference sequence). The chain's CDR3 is CASSWTSGTGTDTQYF. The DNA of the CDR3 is TGTGCCAGCAGCTGGACTAGCGGGACAGGCACAGATACGCAGTATTTT.

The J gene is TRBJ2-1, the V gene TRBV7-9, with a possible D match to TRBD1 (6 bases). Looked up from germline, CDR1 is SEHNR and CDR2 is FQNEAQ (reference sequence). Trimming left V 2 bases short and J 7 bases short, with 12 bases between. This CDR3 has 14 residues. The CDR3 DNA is TGTGCCAGCAGCTTAAAAACAGGGTTGAATGAGCAGTTCTTC. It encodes CASSLKTGLNEQFF.

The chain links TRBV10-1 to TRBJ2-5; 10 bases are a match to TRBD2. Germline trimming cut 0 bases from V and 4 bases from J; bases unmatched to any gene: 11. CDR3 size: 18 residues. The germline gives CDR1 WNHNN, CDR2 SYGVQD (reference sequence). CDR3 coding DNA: TGCGCCAGCAGTGAGTCGAGTGGGGTAGCGGGAGGCAGAGAGACCCAGTACTTC. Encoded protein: CASSESSGVAGGRETQYF.

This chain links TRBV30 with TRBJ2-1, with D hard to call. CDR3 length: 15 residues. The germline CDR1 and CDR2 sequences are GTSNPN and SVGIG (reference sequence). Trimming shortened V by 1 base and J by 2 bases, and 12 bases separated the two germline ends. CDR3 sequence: CAWSGSGVAYNEQFF. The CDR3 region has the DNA TGTGCCTGGAGTGGGTCGGGCGTAGCCTACAATGAGCAGTTCTTC.

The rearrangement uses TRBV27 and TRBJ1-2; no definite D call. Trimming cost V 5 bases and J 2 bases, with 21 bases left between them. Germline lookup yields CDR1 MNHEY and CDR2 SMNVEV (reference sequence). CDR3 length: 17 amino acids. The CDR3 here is CASSPTLGIGWNYGYTF. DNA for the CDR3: TGTGCCAGCAGTCCCACCCTCGGTATCGGGTGGAACTATGGCTACACCTTC.

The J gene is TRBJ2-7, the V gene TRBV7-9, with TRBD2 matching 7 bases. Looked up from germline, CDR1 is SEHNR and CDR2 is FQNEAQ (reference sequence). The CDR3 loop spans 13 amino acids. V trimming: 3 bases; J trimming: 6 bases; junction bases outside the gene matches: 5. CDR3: CASSFGGGIEQYF. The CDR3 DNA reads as TGTGCCAGCAGCTTTGGGGGAGGGATCGAGCAGTACTTC.

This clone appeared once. The CDR3, as DNA: TGCGCCAGCAGCTTGGCAACTAGCGGGGGCGATGAGCAGTTCTTC. Protein sequence: CASSLATSGGDEQFF. The chain links TRBV5-1 to TRBJ2-1; 11 positions match TRBD2. Germline loops: CDR1 SGHRS, CDR2 YFSETQ. The CDR3 has 15 residues. V was clipped by 0 bases and J by 8 bases; unmatched bases: 4.

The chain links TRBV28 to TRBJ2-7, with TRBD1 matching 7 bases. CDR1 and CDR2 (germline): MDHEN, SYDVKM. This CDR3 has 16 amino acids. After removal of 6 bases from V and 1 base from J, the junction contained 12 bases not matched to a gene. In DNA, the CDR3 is TGTGCCAGCAGCCCTCATCTCGGGACAGCGTCCTACGAGCAGTACTTC. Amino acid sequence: CASSPHLGTASYEQYF.

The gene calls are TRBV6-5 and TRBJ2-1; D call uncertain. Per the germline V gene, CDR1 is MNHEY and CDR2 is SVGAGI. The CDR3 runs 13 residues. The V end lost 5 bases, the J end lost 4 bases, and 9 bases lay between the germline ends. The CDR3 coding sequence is TGTGCCAGCAGTCTACAATCATACAATGAGCAGTTCTTC. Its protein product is CASSLQSYNEQFF.